A single sample is the source of the 14 T cell receptor beta chains below, sequenced in a study of yellow fever vaccine responses in identical twins. In TCRdb, the RT-PCR reads were re-called with MiXCR into one record per CDR3 protein. The data hold around 15,000 distinct CDR3 sequences, with 82% observed a single time. Sequences were derived from T cells from blood (PBMCs), unsorted or a sorted subset (not recorded which), sampled before or after yellow fever vaccination (not recorded which). Every receptor here comes from a woman under 30 who received the yellow fever vaccine.

The chain links TRBV11-1 to TRBJ2-7; tentative D call: TRBD2 (6 bases). Germline-derived CDR1 and CDR2 are SGHAT and FQDESV (reference sequence). The CDR3 is 14 amino acids. The V gene lost 5 bases and the J gene lost 3 bases, with 14 bases spanning the gap. The CDR3 region is CASSPWDFDYEQYF. The CDR3 DNA reads TGTGCCAGCAGCCCCTGGGACTTCGACTACGAGCAGTACTTC.

This clonotype was observed a few times. V gene TRBV6-5 combines with J gene TRBJ1-1, with 9 bases lining up with TRBD1. Trimming cost V 2 bases and J 0 bases; bases outside gene matches: 4. Germline CDR1 is MNHEY and CDR2 is SVGAGI. The CDR3 covers 16 residues. The CDR3 is CASSYMGDRVNTEAFF. The CDR3 DNA follows: TGTGCCAGCAGTTACATGGGGGACAGGGTGAACACTGAAGCTTTCTTT.

The V and J genes are TRBV3-1 and TRBJ2-3; D is ambiguous. The CDR3 runs to 12 residues. The V end lost 4 bases, the J end lost 1 base, and 3 bases lay between the germline ends. The germline V gene encodes CDR1 LGHDT and CDR2 YNNKEL (reference sequence). The CDR3: CASSPRTDTQYF. The CDR3 DNA reads TGTGCCAGCAGCCCACGCACAGATACGCAGTATTTT.

The chain links TRBV7-6 to TRBJ2-7; D perhaps matches TRBD1 (6 bases). Trimming stripped 1 base from V and 2 bases from J, with 15 bases between. There are 16 residues in the CDR3. The germline V gene has CDR1 SGHVS and CDR2 FNYEAQ. The CDR3 nucleotides read TGTGCCAGCAGCTTAGAATCAGCCAGGGGAACCTACGAGCAGTACTTC. It is translated as CASSLESARGTYEQYF.

The sample holds a few counts of this clonotype. V gene TRBV12-3 or TRBV12-4 combines with J gene TRBJ2-2, with 8 bases aligning to TRBD1. V dropped 4 bases and J dropped 5; count of bases not matched to a gene: 9. This CDR3 spans 16 amino acids. As DNA, the CDR3 is TGTGCCAGCAGTTCTTACGGGACAGGCGGAACCGGGGAGCTGTTTTTT. Amino acids: CASSSYGTGGTGELFF.

The J gene is TRBJ1-1, the V gene TRBV12-3 or TRBV12-4; 8 nucleotides align to TRBD1. This CDR3 region has 15 residues. V shed 6 bases, J shed 3 bases, and the junction held 9 bases outside the gene matches. The DNA for the CDR3 is TGTGCCAGCAGCTATCCCGGACAGGGCGACACTGAAGCTTTCTTT. Its translation is CASSYPGQGDTEAFF.

The chain employs TRBV2 and TRBJ2-5; 10 bases line up with TRBD1. J gave up 4 bases and V 7 bases, and 6 bases lay outside the gene matches. The CDR3 extends over 14 amino acids. In germline, CDR1 is SNHLY, CDR2 FYNNEI. In nucleotides, the CDR3 is TGTGCCAGCACTTTCGACAGGGGGCGAGAGACCCAGTACTTC. It yields the protein CASTFDRGRETQYF.

The chain combines TRBV7-3 with TRBJ1-1; weak D call: TRBD1 (6 bases). The V end lost 1 base, the J end lost 6 bases, and 21 bases lay between the germline ends. This CDR3 has 17 residues. Germline values: CDR1 SGHTA, CDR2 FQGTGA. CDR3 DNA sequence: TGTGCCAGCAGCTTAAGGGGGGCTGGCTCACTTAAGTCTGAAGCTTTCTTT. It codes for CASSLRGAGSLKSEAFF.

The chain is built from TRBV27 and TRBJ2-3; D possibly uses TRBD1 or TRBD2 (5 bases each). Germline V gives CDR1 MNHEY, CDR2 SMNVEV (reference sequence). Trimming removed 6 bases at V and 0 bases at J, with 19 bases between. This CDR3 is 17 amino acids long. In DNA, the CDR3 is TGTGCCAGCAGCCAGGGTCTACTAGTACGAAGCACAGATACGCAGTATTTT. Amino acid sequence: CASSQGLLVRSTDTQYF.

The CDR3 here is CASSWGANTGELFF. The CDR3 coding sequence is TGTGCCAGCAGCTGGGGGGCGAACACCGGGGAGCTGTTTTTT. The V call is TRBV11-3, the J call TRBJ2-2, with D tentatively TRBD2 (6 bases). This CDR3 contains 14 residues. Germline V gene sequence: CDR1 SGHNT, CDR2 YENEEA. Trimming cost V 4 bases and J 0 bases, with 6 bases left between them.

This sequence joins TRBV11-3 and TRBJ2-7; perhaps TRBD1 as D (6 bases). CDR3 length equals 13 residues. The germline V gene encodes CDR1 SGHNT and CDR2 YENEEA. Trimming shortened V by 4 bases and J by 4 bases, and 11 bases separated the two germline ends. The CDR3 sequence is CASSSNREYEQYF. The CDR3 DNA sequence: TGTGCCAGCAGCTCCAACAGGGAGTACGAGCAGTACTTC. Supplemented by reference TRBV11-3 and TRBJ2-7, the full variable domain reads EAGVVQSPRYKIIEKKQPVAFWCNPISGHNTLYWYLQNLGQGPELLIRYENEEAVDDSQLPKDRFSAERLKGVDSTLKIQPAELGDSAVYLCASSSNREYEQYFGPGTRLTVT.

This clonotype was counted between two and nine times. This rearrangement joins TRBV29-1 to TRBJ2-1; possibly TRBD2 for D (5 bases). Germline values: CDR1 SQVTM, CDR2 ANQGSEA. Trimming cost V 1 base and J 7 bases, with 14 bases left between them. This CDR3 contains 14 residues. CDR3 region: CSVEGAGKSNEQFF. DNA of the CDR3: TGCAGCGTTGAAGGGGCCGGGAAATCAAATGAGCAGTTCTTC.

The rearrangement joins TRBV5-6 to TRBJ2-4, with 14 nucleotides matching TRBD2. V lost 4 bases, J lost 7 bases, and 7 bases stayed unmatched. The CDR3 loop spans 16 amino acids. Germline CDR1 reads SGHDT; CDR2 reads YYEEEE. This CDR3 is CASSLRGLAGANIQYF. For the CDR3, the DNA is TGTGCCAGCAGCCTCCGGGGACTAGCGGGAGCGAACATTCAGTACTTC.

The gene calls are TRBV5-1 and TRBJ2-5; D ambiguous. The CDR3 has 15 amino acids. The V end lost 0 bases, the J end lost 2 bases, and 11 bases lay between the germline ends. The germline CDR1 and CDR2 sequences are SGHRS and YFSETQ. The CDR3 spells CASSLDGQLQETQYF. Written as DNA, the CDR3 is TGCGCCAGCAGCTTGGACGGGCAATTACAAGAGACCCAGTACTTC.